This T cell receptor beta chain was identified during a study of blood T cell repertoires in COVID-19. About the study: In each case, the material was cDNA or gDNA derived from T cells, B-cell-depleted T cells, or PBMCs.

Sequenced by immunoSEQ multiplex PCR; TCRdb stores in-frame clones only, minus some. The sample carries about 210,000 clones, 88% recorded once. Looked up from germline, CDR1 is SGHRS and CDR2 is YFSETQ. J was trimmed by 1 base and V by 1 base; bases with no gene match: 8. The CDR3 sequence is 17 residues long. The chain recombines TRBV5-1 with TRBJ1-1, with 9 bases matching TRBD1. The sample consisted of peripheral blood. This sequence was found in a man aged 18-30 years with active or convalescent COVID-19. The CDR3, as DNA: TGCGCCAGCAGCTTGTCTACTGGGACAGGGAAGAACACTGAAGCTTTCTTT. This encodes CASSLSTGTGKNTEAFF.